This T cell receptor beta chain was found in a study of Ad26.COV2.S vaccination and SARS-CoV-2 variants. Overall study context: Donor had been placed in the Ad26.COV2.S arm of the COV1001 trial. The authors gave Ad26.COV2.S intramuscularly, either once or twice 56 days apart. Study-wide findings and caveats: Post-vaccination spike-specific CD8+ and CD4+ T cell responses reportedly had substantial breadth.

Treatment here: about 20 received Ad26.COV2.S at low or high dose, single or two shots; several received placebo; per-sample allocation not given. Day 63 following the first vaccine or placebo injection was when the samples were taken. With regard to this clone: Its antigen is as yet unknown.

Trimming shortened V by 3 bases and J by 4 bases, and 18 bases separated the two germline ends. Germline CDR1 and CDR2: MGHRA and YSYEKL. The CDR3 length is 16 residues. TCRdb's copy holds only in-frame clones and misses some; the assay was immunoSEQ multiplex PCR. The data hold 500,000 or so clones, with 85% to 90% observed a single time. The chain couples TRBV4-1 to TRBJ1-2; D possibly corresponds to TRBD1 (6 bases). This sample comprised peripheral blood, obtained in a trial of Ad26.COV2.S vaccine versus placebo. This TCR derives from a person between 18 and 65 years old who received the Ad26.COV2.S COVID-19 vaccine or a placebo. The CDR3 coding sequence is TGCGCCAGCAGCCAGGCCCTTCGTGGACAGCGCTATGGCTACACCTTC. It codes for CASSQALRGQRYGYTF.